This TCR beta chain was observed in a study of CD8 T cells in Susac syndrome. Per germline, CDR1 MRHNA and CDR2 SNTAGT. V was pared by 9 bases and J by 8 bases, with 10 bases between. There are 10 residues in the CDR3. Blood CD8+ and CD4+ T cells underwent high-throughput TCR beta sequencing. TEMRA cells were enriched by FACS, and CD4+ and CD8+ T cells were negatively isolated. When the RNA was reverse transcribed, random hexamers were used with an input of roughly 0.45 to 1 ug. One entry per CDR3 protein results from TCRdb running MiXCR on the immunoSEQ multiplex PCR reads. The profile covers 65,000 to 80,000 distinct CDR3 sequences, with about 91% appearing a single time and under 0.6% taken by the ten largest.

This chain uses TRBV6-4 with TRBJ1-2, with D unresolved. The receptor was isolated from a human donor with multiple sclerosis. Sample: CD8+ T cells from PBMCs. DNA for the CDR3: TGTGCCAGGACCTGGAGAGGCTACACCTTC. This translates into CARTWRGYTF.